Many counts were recorded for the clone carrying this TCR beta chain. Its antigen is currently unknown. The V and J ends lost 5 bases and 2 bases, in that order; junction bases with no gene match: 5. CDR3 size: 14 residues. Germline loops: CDR1 SGHTA, CDR2 FQGNSA. The data were taken from a study of T cell repertoires in cytomegalovirus infection. Study conclusions and caveats: The study found HLA-C-restricted CMV-specific TCR beta clonotypes dominating the ex vivo response.

One entry per CDR3 protein results from TCRdb running MiXCR on the reads. Of hundreds of thousands of distinct CDR3 sequences listed, 17% are singletons. The J gene is TRBJ1-2, the V gene TRBV7-2; 7 nucleotides match TRBD1. The sequencing input was PBMCs. The receptor was isolated from a human donor in good health (CMV status not recorded). Some clones in this sample may be carry-over from other donors' samples. This chain's CDR3 is CASSVSGQNYGYTF. CDR3 nucleotides: TGTGCCAGCAGCGTATCGGGACAGAACTATGGCTACACCTTC. Full variable domain (remainder filled in from reference TRBV7-2 and TRBJ1-2): GAGVSQSPSNKVTEKGKDVELRCDPISGHTALYWYRQSLGQGLEFLIYFQGNSAPDKSGLPSDRFSAERTGGSVSTLTIQRTQQEDSAVYLCASSVSGQNYGYTFGSGTRLTVV.